Below are 24 T cell receptor beta chains sequenced from a single sample in a study of regulatory T cells in long-lasting Graves disease. Specified time point: persistent/refractory GD, antithyroid drugs over 5 years with positive TRAb. The authors made the TCR library using RNA they extracted from PBMCs. Sequencing libraries for TCR beta were prepared with iRepertoire HTBI primers and Arm-PCR of CDR3 regions. MiXCR, applied by TCRdb to the multiplex PCR reads, yields one record per CDR3 protein. This table has about 430,000 distinct CDR3 sequences, around a fifth appearing once. Sequenced here: peripheral blood mononuclear cells (PBMCs), sampled when the disease was refractory, from a patient treated with antithyroid drugs. The receptors shown here come from a female donor with Graves disease.

This clonotype was observed many times. J is TRBJ2-7 and V is TRBV19; 14 bases fit TRBD2. The CDR3 has 16 residues. Germline V gene data show CDR1 as LNHDA and CDR2 as SQIVND (reference sequence). Losses at the gene ends were 4 bases for V and 5 bases for J; bases not matched to a gene: 7. CDR3 residues: CASSSRGTSGSHEQYF. The CDR3 DNA follows: TGTGCCAGTAGTAGTCGGGGGACTAGCGGGAGTCACGAGCAGTACTTC.

The chain uses TRBV11-2 and TRBJ2-1, with 10 positions matching TRBD2. Germline V lookup: CDR1 SGHAT, CDR2 FQNNGV. The CDR3 length is 15 residues. Trimming cost V 5 bases and J 7 bases; bases outside gene matches: 8. CDR3 residues: CASSHTSGTRNEQFF. The CDR3 bases are TGTGCCAGCAGCCATACTAGCGGGACAAGGAATGAGCAGTTCTTC.

The V gene is TRBV15, the J gene TRBJ1-2, with 10 positions matching TRBD1. CDR3 length: 17 residues. Germline CDR1 and CDR2: LNHNV and YYDKDF (reference sequence). With 0 bases clipped from V and 6 bases from J, the junction kept 10 bases outside the gene matches. CDR3 sequence: CATSRDFGTGARDGYTF. CDR3 DNA sequence: TGTGCCACCAGCAGAGACTTCGGGACAGGGGCCAGGGATGGCTACACCTTC.

In this sample, this clonotype turned up many times. The rearrangement joins TRBV6-1 to TRBJ1-4, with a tentative D call TRBD1 (5 bases). The V and J ends lost 7 bases and 8 bases respectively, with 11 bases between them. The CDR3 length is 12 residues. Germline V gene lookup returns CDR1 MNHNS and CDR2 SASEGT. The CDR3 nucleotides are TGTGCCAGCAACGAGGGGCGAGAAAAACTGTTTTTT. Protein sequence: CASNEGREKLFF.

This clonotype occurred many times. This chain links TRBV28 with TRBJ1-5; D possibly corresponds to TRBD1 (5 bases). This CDR3 comprises 14 residues. The V gene lost 1 base and the J gene lost 4 bases, with 8 bases spanning the gap. Per germline, CDR1 MDHEN and CDR2 SYDVKM. The CDR3 sequence: CASSLSQGNQPQHF. CDR3 DNA sequence: TGTGCCAGCAGTTTATCCCAGGGTAATCAGCCCCAGCATTTT.

The sample holds many counts of this clonotype. The genes are TRBV15 and TRBJ2-2, with 8 bases lining up with TRBD2. The CDR3 extends over 14 amino acids. Germline CDR1 is LNHNV and CDR2 is YYDKDF (reference sequence). J gave up 4 bases and V 6 bases, and 4 bases lay outside the gene matches. The CDR3 is CATRIAGSTGELFF. In DNA form, the CDR3 reads TGTGCCACCAGAATAGCGGGGAGCACCGGGGAGCTGTTTTTT.

The rearrangement uses TRBV19 and TRBJ2-7, with 11 bases that match TRBD2. Trimming at V came to 3 bases and at J to 3 bases, leaving 4 bases not matched to a gene. This CDR3 contains 15 residues. The germline CDR1 and CDR2 sequences are LNHDA and SQIVND (reference sequence). CDR3 residues: CASSIGTSGNYEQYF. The CDR3 bases are TGTGCCAGTAGTATCGGGACTAGCGGAAACTACGAGCAGTACTTC.

This clonotype was found many times. The chain joins TRBV2 to TRBJ2-2, with 8 nucleotides matching TRBD2. The J segment lost 5 bases and the V segment lost 10 bases, leaving 6 bases of the junction unmatched. The length of the CDR3 is 13 residues. CDR1 and CDR2 from the germline V gene are SNHLY and FYNNEI. This chain's CDR3 is CATRTGGTGELFF. CDR3 sequence (DNA): TGTGCCACCCGGACGGGAGGGACCGGGGAGCTGTTTTTT.

This clonotype showed up many times. The chain employs TRBV3-1 and TRBJ1-1; TRBD1 is a possible D gene (5 bases). V was clipped by 4 bases and J by 1 base, with 16 bases between them. Germline assignment: CDR1 LGHDT and CDR2 YNNKEL (reference sequence). The CDR3 consists of 16 residues. In DNA form, the CDR3 reads TGTGCCAGCAGCCGAACACCGGGACCGGGGAACACTGAAGCTTTCTTT. It yields the protein CASSRTPGPGNTEAFF.

This clonotype showed up many times. This chain links TRBV27 with TRBJ2-5; tentatively, D is TRBD2 (5 bases). Germline V gene lookup returns CDR1 MNHEY and CDR2 SMNVEV (reference sequence). Trimming removed 4 bases from V and 0 bases from J, with 15 bases in between. This CDR3 has 16 residues. This CDR3 is CASSSSSAWYQETQYF. In DNA form, the CDR3 reads TGTGCCAGCAGTTCGAGTAGCGCTTGGTACCAAGAGACCCAGTACTTC.

This clonotype was recorded many times. The chain joins TRBV2 to TRBJ2-3; D gene ambiguous. The germline V gene encodes CDR1 SNHLY and CDR2 FYNNEI. With 6 bases removed from V and 3 bases from J, the gap between germline ends came to 10 bases. This CDR3 is 13 amino acids long. CDR3 protein: CASRAGETDTQYF. CDR3 coding DNA: TGTGCCAGCAGGGCTGGAGAGACAGATACGCAGTATTTT.

This clonotype was found many times. The rearrangement uses TRBV10-3 and TRBJ2-7; 10 nucleotides match TRBD2. Looked up from germline, CDR1 is ENHRY and CDR2 is SYGVKD. Unmatched junction bases numbered 3, after V lost 9 bases and J lost 4 bases. The CDR3 has 12 amino acids. CDR3 nucleotide sequence: TGTGCCATGGGGACTAGCGCGTACGAGCAGTACTTC. It translates to CAMGTSAYEQYF.

This clonotype showed up many times. The genes are TRBV28 and TRBJ2-7, with a tentative D call TRBD1 (6 bases). Per the germline V gene, CDR1 is MDHEN and CDR2 is SYDVKM. V lost 7 bases and J lost 7, with 11 bases in between. The CDR3 runs 11 residues. CDR3 sequence (DNA): TGTGCCAGCAATACAGGGCGGGAGCAGTACTTC. Amino acid sequence: CASNTGREQYF.

This clonotype was counted ten times or more. The V call is TRBV20-1, the J call TRBJ1-5; tentative D call: TRBD1 (6 bases). The CDR3 is 14 amino acids. The germline V gene encodes CDR1 DFQATT and CDR2 SNEGSKA (reference sequence). V was cut by 6 bases and J by 5 bases, with 17 bases left in between. CDR3 residues: CSAPVRDTDQPQHF. CDR3 DNA sequence: TGCAGTGCCCCCGTGAGGGACACAGATCAGCCCCAGCATTTT.

This clonotype was observed many times. V is TRBV12-3 or TRBV12-4 and J is TRBJ2-7; 7 bases line up with TRBD1. CDR3 length: 15 residues. The ends lost 5 bases at V and 1 base at J; junction bases unmatched: 8. The CDR3 region has the DNA TGTGCCAGCAGTATGGACAGGAGAATGTCCTACGAGCAGTACTTC. Translation: CASSMDRRMSYEQYF.

This clonotype was counted at least ten times. The V call is TRBV7-6, the J call TRBJ2-7; 8 bases map to TRBD1. The CDR3 is made up of 15 amino acids. Trimming at V came to 2 bases and at J to 0 bases, leaving 3 bases not matched to a gene. Germline lookup yields CDR1 SGHVS and CDR2 FNYEAQ. The chain's CDR3 is CASSLPGTGSYEQYF. The CDR3 nucleotides are TGTGCCAGCAGCTTACCCGGGACAGGCTCCTACGAGCAGTACTTC.

The chain uses TRBV20-1 and TRBJ2-7, with 8 bases aligning to TRBD1. The CDR3 runs 13 residues. Per germline, CDR1 DFQATT and CDR2 SNEGSKA (reference sequence). The V and J ends lost 2 bases and 2 bases, in that order; junction bases with no gene match: 2. CDR3 in amino acids: CSARSGGAYEQYF. The DNA for the CDR3 is TGCAGTGCTAGATCAGGGGGCGCCTACGAGCAGTACTTC.

Ten or more counts support this clonotype. The CDR3: CASSFGGSGGGELFF. The CDR3, as DNA: TGTGCCAGCAGTTTTGGTGGGAGTGGGGGCGGGGAGCTGTTTTTT. The chain uses TRBV27 and TRBJ2-2; perhaps D is TRBD1 or TRBD2 (5 bases each). Germline CDR1 reads MNHEY; CDR2 reads SMNVEV (reference sequence). This CDR3 is built from 15 residues. Trimming shortened V by 3 bases and J by 7 bases, and 15 bases separated the two germline ends.

This clonotype was picked up a small number of times. The chain has TRBV4-1 and TRBJ1-4; D is undetermined. This CDR3 has 17 amino acids. V was cut by 4 bases and J by 0 bases, with 15 bases left in between. Germline-derived CDR1 and CDR2 are MGHRA and YSYEKL. The DNA of the CDR3 is TGCGCCAGCAGCCCTGAGCCTCCGGGGACAACTAATGAAAAACTGTTTTTT. The encoded protein is CASSPEPPGTTNEKLFF.

This clonotype was observed a handful of times. Just one base apart from a much larger clone, this may be a read error. This chain uses TRBV6-1 with TRBJ1-5; perhaps TRBD1 as D (6 bases). V was clipped by 8 bases and J by 4 bases, with 18 bases between them. The CDR3 is 15 amino acids. The V gene's germline CDR1 is MNHNS and CDR2 SASEGT. DNA of the CDR3: TGTGCCAGCGGGGCCGGATACAGGGAAAATCAGCCCCAGCATTTT. Encoded protein: CASGAGYRENQPQHF.

This clonotype was seen only a few times. The genes are TRBV20-1 and TRBJ1-5, with 10 bases identical to TRBD1. CDR3 length equals 15 residues. Germline values: CDR1 DFQATT, CDR2 SNEGSKA (reference sequence). The V and J ends lost 2 bases and 3 bases, in that order; junction bases with no gene match: 4. The CDR3 sequence: CSARPRQGANQPQHF. In DNA form, the CDR3 reads TGCAGTGCTAGACCCCGACAGGGGGCCAATCAGCCCCAGCATTTT.

J is TRBJ2-5 and V is TRBV25-1; D is unclear. V lost 5 bases to trimming and J lost 1 base, with 8 bases between them. Germline V gene lookup returns CDR1 MGHDK and CDR2 SYGVNS. There are 13 residues in the CDR3. This CDR3 reads CASSKGSQETQYF. The CDR3 DNA reads TGTGCCAGCAGTAAAGGGTCCCAAGAGACCCAGTACTTC.

The rearrangement joins TRBV3-1 to TRBJ1-1; no definite D call. CDR1 LGHDT and CDR2 YNNKEL come from the germline V gene (reference sequence). Trimming took off 8 bases at V and 7 bases at J, with 17 bases between the two ends. The CDR3 has 13 amino acids. The CDR3 spells CASSIRAGIEAFF. Here the CDR3 DNA reads TGTGCCAGCTCAATCCGTGCGGGGATTGAAGCTTTCTTT. The variable domain in full, with the rest retrieved from reference TRBV3-1 and TRBJ1-1, is DTAVSQTPKYLVTQMGNDKSIKCEQNLGHDTMYWYKQDSKKFLKIMFSYNNKELIINETVPNRFSPKSPDKAHLNLHINSLELGDSAVYFCASSIRAGIEAFFGQGTRLTVV.

The table lists this clonotype with many counts. The rearrangement joins TRBV27 to TRBJ2-5, with D possibly TRBD1 on 6 matching bases. This CDR3 region has 13 residues. Trimming cost V 4 bases and J 5 bases, with 11 bases left between them. Looked up from germline, CDR1 is MNHEY and CDR2 is SMNVEV (reference sequence). In DNA form, the CDR3 reads TGTGCCAGCAGTTCCGCAGGGGAGGAGACCCAGTACTTC. Protein sequence: CASSSAGEETQYF.